This note documents a single T cell receptor (beta chain) sequence. Its antigen is unknown. Indicated time point: naive CD8 control sorted from an acute-time-point sample. Dead cells were excluded, and live cells stained for CD3, CD8 and CD45RO. The data derive from a study of CD8 T cells in acute hepatitis C reinfection. Using immunoSEQ multiplex PCR, the repertoire was profiled, and TCRdb retains in-frame clones only, with some absent. The table has over 30,000 clones, approximately 85% seen once. The ends were cut back, 4 bases at V and 2 bases at J, with 22 bases in the middle. The CDR3 extends over 17 amino acids. Per the germline V gene, CDR1 is SGHDT and CDR2 is YYEEEE. Notes on the study in general: All groups preferentially used TRBV04 and TRBV06, which was not due to overrepresentation in the naive pool.

Sequenced material: naive CD8+ T cells from PBMCs. The genes are TRBV5-6 and TRBJ2-7; D is unresolved. The clonotype comes from a woman aged 18 to 35 who spontaneously cleared hepatitis C infection. The CDR3 nucleotides read TGTGCCAGCAGCACCGACCCACAGATCAGTACGACCTACGAGCAGTACTTC. Its protein is CASSTDPQISTTYEQYF.